This entry lists 17 T cell receptor beta chains sequenced from one sample in a study of T cells after yellow fever vaccination. In TCRdb, the 5' RACE reads were re-called with MiXCR into one record per CDR3 protein. The sample contains about 300,000 distinct CDR3 sequences, 7.5% to 9% of which appear only once. This material consisted of CD4+ T cells sorted from PBMCs, taken 5 days after the yellow fever booster vaccination. Receptors were obtained from a man aged 18-30 years who received the YFV17D yellow fever vaccine.

This clonotype was detected many times. The chain joins TRBV6-2 or TRBV6-3 to TRBJ1-1, with 9 bases that match TRBD1. V lost 3 bases and J lost 3; bases outside the gene matches: 2. The CDR3 length is 14 residues. Germline-derived CDR1 and CDR2 are MNHEY and SVGEGT. The DNA for the CDR3 is TGTGCCAGCAGTTATGGACAGGGGTACACTGAAGCTTTCTTT. As protein: CASSYGQGYTEAFF.

This clonotype was seen more than once but under ten times. The CDR3 coding sequence is TGTGCCAGCAGTTACCTTTTCTCACCCCTCCACTTT. The encoded protein is CASSYLFSPLHF. The chain is built from TRBV6-2 or TRBV6-3 and TRBJ1-6; D is unresolved. Germline CDR1 and CDR2: MNHEY and SVGEGT. V gave up 2 bases and J gave up 10 bases, with 6 bases separating them. This CDR3 comprises 12 residues.

Points on this clonotype: The junction shows a germline mismatch at one end, possibly a read error. The gene calls are TRBV5-1 and TRBJ2-5; D not resolved. Per germline, CDR1 SGHRS and CDR2 YFSETQ. The CDR3 consists of 14 residues. CDR3 protein: CASSSGRFQETQYF. The CDR3 nucleotides are TGCGCCAGCAGCTCTGGAAGATTTCAAGAGACCCAGTACTTT.

In its sample, this clonotype was seen a few times. V is TRBV20-1 and J is TRBJ2-1, with TRBD1 matching 7 bases. The germline V gene encodes CDR1 DFQATT and CDR2 SNEGSKA (reference sequence). The CDR3 has 15 amino acids. Germline trimming cut 6 bases from V and 7 bases from J; bases unmatched to any gene: 15. CDR3 sequence: CSAATRTGVGNEQFF. As DNA, the CDR3 is TGCAGTGCGGCTACGAGGACAGGTGTCGGGAATGAGCAGTTCTTC.

This clonotype was seen repeatedly, ten times or more. The J gene is TRBJ1-1, the V gene TRBV29-1; no reliable D call. The V and J ends lost 3 bases and 0 bases respectively, with 11 bases between them. There are 14 residues in the CDR3. From germline, CDR1 is SQVTM and CDR2 ANQGSEA. The DNA for the CDR3 is TGCAGCGTTGAGGGGAGATTCATGAACACTGAAGCTTTCTTT. This codes for CSVEGRFMNTEAFF.

This clonotype was seen at least ten times. The chain uses TRBV9 and TRBJ2-4; 7 nucleotides agree with TRBD2. The germline CDR1 and CDR2 sequences are SGDLS and YYNGEE. The CDR3 covers 16 residues. V trimming: 0 bases; J trimming: 8 bases; junction bases outside the gene matches: 11. The CDR3 spells CASSVVGGVAGDIQYF. The CDR3 DNA follows: TGTGCCAGCAGCGTAGTCGGAGGCGTAGCGGGTGACATTCAGTACTTC.

The chain carries TRBV6-5 and TRBJ2-7; D could derive from TRBD1 or TRBD2 (5 bases each). CDR3 length: 15 residues. CDR1 MNHEY and CDR2 SVGAGI come from the germline V gene. V was cut by 5 bases and J by 2 bases, with 16 bases left in between. CDR3 coding DNA: TGTGCCAGCAGTCAGCGCCGGGACCGAACCTACGAGCAGTACTTC. It translates to CASSQRRDRTYEQYF.

This CDR3 reads CSAVYGYPPTYTEAFF. The CDR3 nucleotides are TGCAGCGCCGTTTACGGTTACCCTCCCACCTACACTGAAGCTTTCTTT. The chain carries TRBV29-1 and TRBJ1-1; no definite D call. CDR1 and CDR2 (germline): SQVTM, ANQGSEA. The CDR3 is 16 residues long. V lost 7 bases to trimming and J lost 3 bases, with 24 bases between them. The full variable domain, its missing parts supplied by reference TRBV29-1 and TRBJ1-1, is SAVISQKPSRDICQRGTSLTIQCQVDSQVTMMFWYRQQPGQSLTLIATANQGSEATYESGFVIDKFPISRPNLTFSTLTVSNMSPEDSSIYLCSAVYGYPPTYTEAFFGQGTRLTVV.

The table lists this clonotype with many counts. This rearrangement joins TRBV20-1 to TRBJ2-7; unclear D gene. V lost 6 bases, J lost 4 bases, and 13 bases lay in between. This CDR3 has 12 residues. Germline loops: CDR1 DFQATT, CDR2 SNEGSKA (reference sequence). CDR3 sequence: CSAPTGRYEQYF. As DNA, the CDR3 is TGCAGTGCCCCGACCGGAAGGTACGAGCAGTACTTC.

This clonotype was counted between two and nine times. The J gene is TRBJ1-6, the V gene TRBV5-6, with D possibly matching TRBD1 (5 bases). The CDR3 has 20 residues. Trimming pared 4 bases from V and 0 bases from J, leaving 23 bases between. The germline V gene has CDR1 SGHDT and CDR2 YYEEEE. The CDR3: CASSPTSGFWKSSYNSPLHF. The CDR3 nucleotides are TGTGCCAGCAGCCCAACATCAGGGTTCTGGAAGAGCTCCTATAATTCACCCCTCCACTTT.

This clonotype was counted only a few times. V usage is TRBV5-1 and J usage is TRBJ1-5, with unresolved D. Trimming took off 5 bases at V and 7 bases at J, with 19 bases between the two ends. This CDR3 has 15 residues. Germline values: CDR1 SGHRS, CDR2 YFSETQ. The CDR3 DNA reads as TGCGCCAGCAGACTTGACCCGGGTTTTCAACAGCCCCAGCATTTT. It encodes CASRLDPGFQQPQHF.

This clonotype was observed once. V is TRBV30 and J is TRBJ2-1; 9 bases are a match to TRBD2. V shed 1 base, J shed 11 bases, and the junction held 12 bases outside the gene matches. Germline-derived CDR1 and CDR2 are GTSNPN and SVGIG (reference sequence). The CDR3 has 15 amino acids. CDR3 in amino acids: CAWSAGQAGGLQQFF. CDR3 in DNA: TGTGCCTGGAGTGCAGGGCAAGCGGGGGGTCTGCAGCAGTTCTTC.

This clonotype was counted between two and nine times. The V and J genes are TRBV2 and TRBJ2-2, with TRBD2 as a possible D gene (5 bases). There are 14 residues in the CDR3. V lost 6 bases and J 4 bases, leaving 12 bases between the germline ends. Germline lookup yields CDR1 SNHLY and CDR2 FYNNEI. CDR3 DNA: TGTGCCAGCAGCCCCCCCGCGGGCACCGGGGAGCTGTTTTTT. Protein sequence: CASSPPAGTGELFF.

Ten or more counts support this clonotype. The V and J genes are TRBV5-1 and TRBJ2-2; a weak D match, TRBD1 (5 bases). The CDR3 has 14 amino acids. CDR1 is SGHRS, CDR2 YFSETQ, per germline. With 0 bases removed from V and 6 bases from J, the gap between germline ends came to 9 bases. The CDR3 nucleotides read TGCGCCAGCAGCTTGGGGGGCGCATCCGGGGAGCTGTTTTTT. This codes for CASSLGGASGELFF.

The V and J genes are TRBV5-1 and TRBJ1-1; 7 bases agree with TRBD1. Germline CDR1 and CDR2: SGHRS and YFSETQ. This CDR3 contains 15 residues. The V and J ends lost 0 bases and 6 bases, in that order; junction bases with no gene match: 8. This chain's CDR3 is CASSLEKTGLAEAFF. In nucleotides, the CDR3 is TGCGCCAGCAGCTTGGAGAAGACAGGGCTGGCTGAAGCTTTCTTT.

This clonotype was recorded at least ten times. CDR3 sequence (DNA): TGCGCCAGCAGCGAAACGGGGCCGACAGATACGCAGTATTTT. It encodes CASSETGPTDTQYF. The chain employs TRBV4-1 and TRBJ2-3; the D call may be TRBD1 or TRBD2 (5 bases each). Germline V gives CDR1 MGHRA, CDR2 YSYEKL. The CDR3 extends over 14 amino acids. The V and J ends lost 5 bases and 3 bases respectively, with 12 bases between them.

V and J are TRBV6-5 and TRBJ2-1, with D unclear. The CDR3 sequence is 12 residues long. CDR1 MNHEY and CDR2 SVGAGI come from the germline V gene. In nucleotides, the CDR3 is TGTGCGTCACGGGCGGTTTTCAATGAGCAGTTCTTC. Protein product: CASRAVFNEQFF.